This record looks at one T cell receptor beta chain sequence and its context. This sample is drawn from a study of T cell responses to AZD1222 COVID-19 vaccine. V lost 0 bases and J 2 bases, leaving 9 bases between the germline ends. Germline loops: CDR1 SGDLS, CDR2 YYNGEE. There are 15 residues in the CDR3. Here immunoSEQ multiplex PCR was the method, and the copy in TCRdb shows in-frame clones only, minus some. The sample lists around 140,000 clones, roughly 90% occurring once. This sequence joins TRBV9 and TRBJ2-1, with D possibly matching TRBD2 (6 bases). This TCR was sampled from an adult in good health. The sample consisted of peripheral blood, taken on day 0 of AZD1222 vaccination. The CDR3 region is CASSVAGVTYNEQFF. In DNA, the CDR3 is TGTGCCAGCAGCGTAGCGGGAGTCACCTACAATGAGCAGTTCTTC.